A selection of T cell receptor beta chains follows, all from one sample in a study of tumor-infiltrating lymphocytes in primary liver carcinoma. TCRdb itself ran the multiplex PCR reads through MiXCR, one entry per CDR3 protein. The sample carries some 120,000 distinct CDR3 sequences, around two thirds recorded once. The sequencing input was liver tumor tissue from sampling region 1. The receptors shown here come from a woman aged 55-69 years with primary liver carcinoma and hepatitis B virus infection. Each CDR3 is given with its conserved first and last residue. The order of the fields is clone size, D gene, J gene, V gene, CDR3 DNA, CDR3 protein. A D gene is named only where the DNA matches it firmly. Size is stated for part of the rows, as once, few or many counts, or as a class when the clone is expanded.

-,-,TRBJ2-7,TRBV7-9,TGTGCCAGCAGCTTCCCGCAGGCCTCCTACGAGCAGTACTTC,CASSFPQASYEQYF
-,-,TRBJ2-3,TRBV11-2,TGTGCCAGCAGCTTTGGGAGACCCCCGGGTGATACGCAGTATTTT,CASSFGRPPGDTQYF
-,-,TRBJ2-3,TRBV29-1,TGCAGCGTTGAAGCGTTGGTCAGGGTGAGGGTTAGCACAGATACGCAGTTTTTT,CSVEALVRVRVSTDTQFF
many,-,TRBJ2-2,TRBV6-1,TGTGCCAGTCCGCGTGTGGGGGCGGGCGGGGAGCTGTTTTTT,CASPRVGAGGELFF
few,TRBD2,TRBJ2-7,TRBV4-2,TGTGCCAGCAGCCAAGATGGGCCTAGCGGGAGTACCCGCTACGAGCAGTACTTC,CASSQDGPSGSTRYEQYF
few,-,TRBJ2-3,TRBV18,TGTGCCAGCTCACGGGTGGGAGGAGACACAGATACGCAGTATTTT,CASSRVGGDTDTQYF
few,-,TRBJ2-4,TRBV10-3,TGTACCATCAGTGCGGTGGAACCCAAGGTCAAAAACATTCAGTACTTC,CTISAVEPKVKNIQYF
-,TRBD1,TRBJ2-6,TRBV11-2,TGTGCCATCAGTCGAAGACGTGGGACAGAGGGATTCCCAGCGGGGGCCAACGTCCTGACTTTC,CAISRRRGTEGFPAGANVLTF
many,-,TRBJ1-1,TRBV4-1,TGCGCCAGCAGCGACTCCGGTAGGGGTGAAGCTTTCTTT,CASSDSGRGEAFF
-,TRBD2,TRBJ2-1,TRBV11-2,TGTGTCAGCAGCCCAGGCCGGGTACTAGCGTTCGATGAGCAGTTCTTC,CVSSPGRVLAFDEQFF
-,-,TRBJ2-7,TRBV11-2,TGTGCCAGCAGCTTAGATCATAACAACGAGCGGTACTTC,CASSLDHNNERYF
-,-,TRBJ1-1,TRBV11-2,TGTGCCAGCACCCCGACCGTCGGGGATATGACTGAAGCTTTCTTT,CASTPTVGDMTEAFF
few,-,TRBJ1-1,TRBV6-6,TGTGCCAGCTCTAGGGAGGGGGGATCTTTCTTT,CASSREGGSFF
many,-,TRBJ2-2,TRBV5-1,TGCGCCAGCAGCTTGCGTATGGGGGGAGAGACCGGGGAGCTGTTTTTT,CASSLRMGGETGELFF
-,-,TRBJ1-2,TRBV6-6,TGTGCCAGCAGTCAGTCAGGGGATAACACCTTC,CASSQSGDNTF
few,TRBD1,TRBJ2-5,TRBV5-6,TGTGCCAGCAGCCGGGACAGGGGCGGGCAAGAGACCCAGTACTTC,CASSRDRGGQETQYF
many,TRBD1,TRBJ1-1,TRBV12-3/TRBV12-4,TGTGCCAGCAGCTCAAAAAACAGGGGTAGGAACACTGAAGCTTTCTTT,CASSSKNRGRNTEAFF
-,-,TRBJ2-7,TRBV11-2,TGTGCCAGCAGCTGCCAGAGGGCCGAGCAGTACTTC,CASSCQRAEQYF
-,-,TRBJ1-6,TRBV5-1,TGCGCCAGCAGCTTGCGCGGGACCGAGTTGAATTCACCCCTCCACTTT,CASSLRGTELNSPLHF
-,-,TRBJ1-2,TRBV10-3,TGTGCCATAGCACCGGACAGCTATGGCTACAGCTTC,CAIAPDSYGYSF
-,TRBD2,TRBJ2-1,TRBV4-2,TGTGCCAGCAGGCAAGGACTGGGACTAGTAGCCATGGAGCAGTTCTTC,CASRQGLGLVAMEQFF
-,TRBD2,TRBJ2-1,TRBV4-2,TGTGCCAGCAGCCAAGGTTCCCTAGCGGGAACGTACAATAAGCAGTTCTTC,CASSQGSLAGTYNKQFF
few,TRBD2,TRBJ2-3,TRBV7-6,TGTGCCAGCAGCTTATCTAGCGGGAGCTCCGGCACAGATACGCAGTATTTT,CASSLSSGSSGTDTQYF
-,TRBD2,TRBJ2-1,TRBV4-1,TGCGCCAGCAGTCCAAGAGTAGGACTAGCGGGAGGCAATGAGCAGGTTTTC,CASSPRVGLAGGNEQVF
many,TRBD1,TRBJ2-7,TRBV6-1,TGTGCCAGCAGTGAAGCGGGACAGGGGCCCTTATCAGAGCAGTACTTC,CASSEAGQGPLSEQYF
-,-,TRBJ2-2,TRBV11-2,TGTGCCGGCAGCTCGGGACCTATAGGCGGAGAGCTGTTTTTT,CAGSSGPIGGELFF
medium-sized,-,TRBJ2-3,TRBV29-1,TGCAGCGTTGGGCAAACCCCGGACGGAAGCCTTGCAGATACGCAGTATTTT,CSVGQTPDGSLADTQYF
-,TRBD2,TRBJ2-7,TRBV11-2,TGTGCCAGCAGCAGGAGACTAGCGGGACAGCCCTCCTATGAGCAGTACTTC,CASSRRLAGQPSYEQYF
-,-,TRBJ1-5,TRBV12-3/TRBV12-4,TGTGCCAGCAGTTTTGTCCCAGGGGCCAATGAGCCCCAACATTTT,CASSFVPGANEPQHF
-,TRBD2,TRBJ2-2,TRBV6-5,TGTGCCAGCAGAACCACTAGCGGGAGGGTTGGGGCCGGGGAGCTGTTTTTT,CASRTTSGRVGAGELFF
many,-,TRBJ1-2,TRBV5-4,TGTGCCAGCAGCTACAGTCTACAGGGACTCGGTGGCTACACCTTC,CASSYSLQGLGGYTF
-,-,TRBJ2-4,TRBV7-3,TGTGCCAGCAGGCGCAAGTGGGAGTTGGCCAAAAACATTCAGTACTTC,CASRRKWELAKNIQYF
-,-,TRBJ1-4,TRBV29-1,TGCAGTGTTGGGTTATTCGGTGAGGGACTTAATGAAAAACTGTTTTTT,CSVGLFGEGLNEKLFF
-,TRBD2,TRBJ2-3,TRBV6-2/TRBV6-3,TGTGTCAGCAGACCCGCCCTAGCGGAAAGCACAGATACGCGGTATTTT,CVSRPALAESTDTRYF
many,-,TRBJ2-3,TRBV10-3,TGTGCCATCAGTGAGTCCCGCTTGCAAGCGGAACGAGATACGCAGTATTTT,CAISESRLQAERDTQYF
medium-sized,TRBD1,TRBJ2-1,TRBV11-2,TGTGCCAGCAGCTTGGACAGGGCCGATGAGCAGTTCTTC,CASSLDRADEQFF